This T cell receptor beta chain was recorded in a study of identical twins. Whole-study results and caveats: A partial confounding effect on zero-insertion analyses could come from invariant MAIT and iNKT cells. Models came in too low on out-of-frame TCR alpha sharing in monozygotic twins.

This clonotype was seen at least ten times. Antigen unknown. Unique molecular identifiers were present on cDNA, and template switching added a universal primer site. In TCRdb, the 5' RACE reads were re-called with MiXCR into one record per CDR3 protein. The sample has 200,000 to 250,000 distinct CDR3 sequences; around 6.8% are singletons. The germline V gene has CDR1 SQVTM and CDR2 ANQGSEA. V lost 4 bases to trimming and J lost 3 bases; unmatched junction nucleotides: 8. The CDR3 is 15 amino acids. A further study also used this sample, focusing on yellow fever vaccine responses in identical twins.

This receptor was identified in a woman aged 18-29 years in good health. Sequencing was done on a sample of memory (CD45RO+) T cells sorted from blood. This chain links TRBV29-1 with TRBJ1-2; 10 bases fit TRBD1. The CDR3 loop reads CSVGDRGKVDYGYTF. CDR3 bases: TGCAGCGTTGGGGACAGGGGAAAGGTCGACTATGGCTACACCTTC.